This is a list of T cell receptor beta chains from one sample in a study of shared clonotypes between healthy human individuals. The protocol was immunoSEQ multiplex PCR, while the TCRdb copy is restricted to in-frame clones and leaves out a portion. Of roughly 2,300,000 clones in the sample, approximately 90% were seen once. Sequenced: naive CD4+ T cells from PBMCs. Receptor source: a man between 18 and 35 years old in good health. Some clones in this sample may be carry-over from other donors' samples. Each CDR3 is given with its conserved first and last residue. A D gene is named only where the DNA matches it firmly. The size of a clone is reported for some rows only, either as once, few or many, or as a class for expanded clones.

NA,NA,TRBV7-2,TRBJ2-1,CASSLSLLSYNEQFF,TGTGCCAGCAGCTTAAGTCTCCTTTCCTACAATGAGCAGTTCTTC
NA,NA,TRBV18,TRBJ1-4,CASSLDSLFGEKLFF,TGTGCCAGCTCACTCGACAGCTTGTTCGGTGAAAAACTGTTTTTT
NA,NA,TRBV7-9,TRBJ2-7,CASSSFAQSSYEQYF,TGTGCCAGCAGCTCATTCGCGCAGTCCTCCTACGAGCAGTACTTC
NA,NA,TRBV6-5,TRBJ1-6,CASSYYRAGSPLHF,TGTGCCAGCAGTTACTACAGGGCTGGATCACCCCTCCACTTT
NA,NA,TRBV6-1,TRBJ2-6,CASGPYSGANVLTF,TGTGCCAGCGGCCCATACTCTGGGGCCAACGTCCTGACTTTC
NA,NA,TRBV15,TRBJ2-2,CATSEDDANTGELFF,TGTGCCACCAGCGAAGACGACGCGAACACCGGGGAGCTGTTTTTT
NA,NA,TRBV11-1,TRBJ2-2,CASSSPGTGELFF,TGTGCCAGCAGCTCCCCAGGGACCGGGGAGCTGTTTTTT
NA,NA,TRBV7-8,TRBJ2-5,CASSYPGTQSSQYF,TGTGCCAGCAGTTACCCGGGGACCCAATCATCCCAGTACTTC
NA,NA,TRBV19,TRBJ1-5,CATGAGYSNQPQHF,TGTGCCACCGGCGCAGGGTATAGCAATCAGCCCCAGCATTTT
NA,NA,TRBV6-5,TRBJ2-7,CASTSPGTAKRYF,TGTGCCAGCACCAGCCCCGGGACGGCGAAGAGGTACTTC
NA,NA,TRBV29-1,TRBJ2-7,CSASITSYEQYF,TGCAGCGCTAGTATAACCTCCTACGAGCAGTACTTC
NA,NA,TRBV7-2,TRBJ2-7,CASSLAPVSGHYSYEQYF,TGTGCCAGCAGCTTAGCCCCGGTATCGGGACACTACTCCTACGAGCAGTACTTC
NA,NA,TRBV7-2,TRBJ1-3,CASSLGPGNTIYF,TGTGCCAGCAGCTTAGGGCCTGGAAACACCATATATTTT
TRBD2,once,TRBV28,TRBJ2-2,CASQLAGGGGELFF,TGTGCCAGCCAGTTAGCGGGAGGAGGCGGGGAGCTGTTTTTT
TRBD2,once,TRBV10-3,TRBJ2-5,CAISAAGGVAKTQYF,TGTGCCATCAGCGCAGCGGGAGGGGTTGCGAAGACCCAGTACTTC
NA,NA,TRBV18,TRBJ1-2,CASSPSGGGYGYTF,TGTGCCAGCTCACCTTCCGGGGGTGGCTATGGCTACACCTTC
NA,NA,TRBV18,TRBJ1-2,CASSQLLSNYGYTF,TGTGCCAGCTCACAACTCCTATCTAACTATGGCTACACCTTC
NA,once,TRBV7-3,TRBJ2-6,CASSLSGSGGISGANVLTF,TGTGCCAGCAGCTTAAGCGGCAGTGGAGGCATCTCTGGGGCCAACGTCCTGACTTTC
TRBD1,NA,TRBV4-1,TRBJ1-5,CASSQDQTGGQPQHF,TGCGCCAGCAGCCAAGATCAAACAGGGGGACAGCCCCAGCATTTT
TRBD1,once,TRBV27,TRBJ2-7,CASRGQGSSYEQYF,TGTGCCAGCAGAGGACAGGGGAGCTCCTACGAGCAGTACTTC
NA,few,TRBV7-3,TRBJ1-1,CASSLRSPFTAEAFF,TGTGCCAGCAGCTTAAGAAGCCCCTTCACGGCTGAAGCTTTCTTT
NA,NA,TRBV5-1,TRBJ2-7,CASRQASGTDSYEQYF,TGCGCCAGCAGACAGGCTTCTGGGACCGACTCCTACGAGCAGTACTTC
NA,NA,TRBV7-8,TRBJ1-4,CASSLEGVGAEKLFF,TGTGCCAGCAGCTTAGAAGGGGTTGGGGCTGAAAAACTGTTTTTT
NA,once,TRBV9,TRBJ2-7,CASSVPRNSYEQYF,TGTGCCAGCAGCGTACCACGGAACTCCTACGAGCAGTACTTC
NA,NA,TRBV2,TRBJ2-7,CASSPNNTPYEQYF,TGTGCCAGCAGTCCAAACAATACCCCCTACGAGCAGTACTTC
NA,NA,TRBV19,TRBJ2-2,CASTPPGWGRNTGELFF,TGTGCCAGTACTCCACCCGGATGGGGACGGAACACCGGGGAGCTGTTTTTT
NA,once,TRBV5-1,TRBJ2-5,CASSLDWGGETQYF,TGCGCCAGCAGCTTGGACTGGGGCGGGGAGACCCAGTACTTC
TRBD2,NA,TRBV5-1,TRBJ2-7,CASSLESAGAAEEQYF,TGCGCCAGCAGCTTGGAATCGGCGGGAGCGGCGGAAGAGCAGTACTTC
NA,NA,TRBV29-1,TRBJ2-1,CSGNRLPNGNEQFF,TGCAGCGGTAACAGACTCCCGAATGGGAATGAGCAGTTCTTC
NA,NA,TRBV30,TRBJ2-2,CAWTAIRATGELFF,TGTGCCTGGACAGCCATCAGGGCCACCGGGGAGCTGTTTTTT
TRBD2,NA,TRBV6-9,TRBJ2-1,CASKGLAANNEQFF,TGTGCCAGCAAGGGACTAGCGGCAAACAATGAGCAGTTCTTC
NA,NA,TRBV29-1,TRBJ1-4,CSANTPGAGDNEKLFF,TGCAGCGCCAACACCCCTGGGGCAGGGGATAATGAAAAACTGTTTTTT
NA,once,TRBV30,TRBJ2-7,CAWSPDRSYEQYF,TGTGCCTGGAGTCCGGACCGTTCCTACGAGCAGTACTTC